This entry is about one T cell receptor (beta chain). What it binds is unknown. The entry originates in a study of memory CD4+ T cells and cytomegalovirus serostatus. Looking at the study overall: Of the healthy Belgian adults, under 10 were CMV seropositive and 20 to 30 seronegative.

With 5 bases clipped from V and 2 bases from J, the junction kept 6 bases outside the gene matches. Germline CDR1 MNHEY, CDR2 SVGAGI. This CDR3 region has 15 residues. Produced via immunoSEQ multiplex PCR; TCRdb's table is partial and in-frame only. Of about 56,000 clones listed, 82% are singletons. Study outcomes and limitations: CD4+ memory repertoires contained about two fifths of the 164 reported CMV TCRbeta sequences.

The sort gate was single viable CD3+CD4+CD8-CD45RO+ cells for memory CD4+ T cells. The J gene is TRBJ2-7, the V gene TRBV6-5, with 10 bases lining up with TRBD1. Sequencing was carried out using memory CD4+ T cells from blood. The sequence derives from an adult in good health and CMV-seronegative. The CDR3: CASSRGQGGTYEQYF. CDR3 in DNA: TGTGCCAGCAGTCGTGGACAGGGGGGAACCTACGAGCAGTACTTC.